This T cell receptor beta chain was captured in a study of beta chain features in type 1 diabetes. Study observations and caveats: Researchers report that Type 1 diabetes patients had moderately but significantly shorter TCRB CDR3s across all four CD4+ subsets.

Germline values: CDR1 SGHNT, CDR2 YYREEE (reference sequence). The V end lost 3 bases, the J end lost 9 bases, and 7 bases lay between the germline ends. The CDR3 extends over 11 amino acids. This clone was seen a few times. Its antigen remains unknown. Expressed TCRB transcripts were sequenced because the isolated RNA had all been reverse transcribed beforehand. TCRdb keeps only in-frame clones here, not all; method: immunoSEQ multiplex PCR. The data show some 250,000 clones, 11% to 15% seen once. The TCR comes from a young man with type 1 diabetes. The gene calls are TRBV5-4 and TRBJ2-1; D might be TRBD2 (5 bases). Sequencing used naive CD4+ T cells from blood. This CDR3 is CASSSSFEQFF. The DNA of the CDR3 is TGTGCCAGCAGCTCTAGCTTTGAGCAGTTCTTC.